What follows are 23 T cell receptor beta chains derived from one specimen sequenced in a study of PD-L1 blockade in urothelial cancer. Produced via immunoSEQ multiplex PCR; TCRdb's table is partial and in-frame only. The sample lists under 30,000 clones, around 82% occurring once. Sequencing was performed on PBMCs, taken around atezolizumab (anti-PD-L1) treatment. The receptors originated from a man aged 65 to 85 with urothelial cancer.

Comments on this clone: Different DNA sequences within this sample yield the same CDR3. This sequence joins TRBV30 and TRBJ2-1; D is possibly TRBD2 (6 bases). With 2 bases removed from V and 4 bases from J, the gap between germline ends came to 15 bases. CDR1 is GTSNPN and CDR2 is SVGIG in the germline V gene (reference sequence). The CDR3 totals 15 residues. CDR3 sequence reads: CAWSKREIRYNEQFF. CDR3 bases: TGTGCCTGGAGTAAACGGGAGATCCGTTACAATGAGCAGTTCTTC.

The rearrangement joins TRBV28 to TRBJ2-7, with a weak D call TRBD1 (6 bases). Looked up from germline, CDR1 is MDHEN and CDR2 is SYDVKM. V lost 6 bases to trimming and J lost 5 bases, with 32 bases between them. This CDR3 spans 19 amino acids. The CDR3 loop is CASSLLSFRDKLYPHEQYF. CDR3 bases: TGTGCCAGCAGCCTCCTTTCCTTCCGGGACAAGTTATACCCCCACGAGCAGTACTTC.

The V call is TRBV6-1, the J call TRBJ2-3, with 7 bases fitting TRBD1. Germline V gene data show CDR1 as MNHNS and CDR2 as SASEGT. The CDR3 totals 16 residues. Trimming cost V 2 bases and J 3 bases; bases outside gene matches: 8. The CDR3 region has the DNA TGTGCCAGCAGTGAACTCCTGGGACAGATTACAGATACGCAGTATTTT. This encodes CASSELLGQITDTQYF.

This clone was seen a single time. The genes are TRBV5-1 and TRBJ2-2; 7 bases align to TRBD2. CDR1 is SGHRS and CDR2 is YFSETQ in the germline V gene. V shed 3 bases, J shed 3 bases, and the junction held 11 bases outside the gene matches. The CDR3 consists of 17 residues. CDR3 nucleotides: TGCGCCAGCAGCTCCCTGGGTGCTAGCGGCCACACCGGGGAGCTGTTTTTT. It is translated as CASSSLGASGHTGELFF.

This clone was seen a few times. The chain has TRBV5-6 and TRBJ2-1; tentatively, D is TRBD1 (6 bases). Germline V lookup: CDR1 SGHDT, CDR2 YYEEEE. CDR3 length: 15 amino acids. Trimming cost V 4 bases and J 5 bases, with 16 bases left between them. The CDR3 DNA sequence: TGTGCCAGCAGCCAACCGACAGGTTGGGACAATGAGCAGTTCTTC. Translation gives CASSQPTGWDNEQFF. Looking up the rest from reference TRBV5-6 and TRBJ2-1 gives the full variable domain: DAGVTQSPTHLIKTRGQQVTLRCSPKSGHDTVSWYQQALGQGPQFIFQYYEEEERQRGNFPDRFSGHQFPNYSSELNVNALLLGDSALYLCASSQPTGWDNEQFFGPGTRLTVL.

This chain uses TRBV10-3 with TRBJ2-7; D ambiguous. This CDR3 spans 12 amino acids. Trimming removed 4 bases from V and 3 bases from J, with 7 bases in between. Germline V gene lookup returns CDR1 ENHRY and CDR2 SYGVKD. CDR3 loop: CAISGNIYEQYF. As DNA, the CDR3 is TGTGCCATCAGTGGAAACATCTACGAGCAGTACTTC.

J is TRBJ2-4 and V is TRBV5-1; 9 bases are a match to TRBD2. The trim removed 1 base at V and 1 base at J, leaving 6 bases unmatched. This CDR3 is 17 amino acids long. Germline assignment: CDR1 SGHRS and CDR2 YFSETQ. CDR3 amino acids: CASSLLVSGSAKNIQYF. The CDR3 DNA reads TGCGCCAGCAGCTTGCTTGTTAGCGGGAGTGCCAAAAACATTCAGTACTTC.

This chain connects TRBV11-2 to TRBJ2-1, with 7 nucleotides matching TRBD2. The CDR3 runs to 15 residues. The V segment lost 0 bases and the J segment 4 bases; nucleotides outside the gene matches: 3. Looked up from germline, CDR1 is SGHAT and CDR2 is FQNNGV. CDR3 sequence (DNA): TGTGCCAGCAGCTTAGAACAACTAGCGTACAATGAGCAGTTCTTC. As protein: CASSLEQLAYNEQFF.

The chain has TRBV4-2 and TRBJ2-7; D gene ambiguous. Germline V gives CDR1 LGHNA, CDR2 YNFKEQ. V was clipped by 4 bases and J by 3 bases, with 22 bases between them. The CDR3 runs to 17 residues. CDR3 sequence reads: CASSLIPAVGRLYEQYF. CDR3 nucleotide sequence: TGTGCCAGCAGCCTTATCCCCGCGGTCGGTAGGCTCTACGAGCAGTACTTC.

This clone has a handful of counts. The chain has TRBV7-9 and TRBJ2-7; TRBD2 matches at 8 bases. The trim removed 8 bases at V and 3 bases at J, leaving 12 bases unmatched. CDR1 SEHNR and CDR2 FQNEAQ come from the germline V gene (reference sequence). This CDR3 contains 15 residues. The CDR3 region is CASGNREGPNYEQYF. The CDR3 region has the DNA TGTGCCAGCGGTAACCGGGAGGGTCCAAACTACGAGCAGTACTTC.

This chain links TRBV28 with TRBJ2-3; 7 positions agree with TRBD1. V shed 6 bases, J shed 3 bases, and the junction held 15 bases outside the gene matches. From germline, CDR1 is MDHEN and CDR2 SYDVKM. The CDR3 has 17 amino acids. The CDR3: CASSKYRGAGVTDTQYF. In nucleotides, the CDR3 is TGTGCCAGCAGCAAATACAGGGGCGCTGGGGTTACAGATACGCAGTATTTT.

In DNA form, the CDR3 reads TGTGCCAGTAGTACGGGACAGGGTTCACCCAATCAGCCCCAGCATTTT. It yields the protein CASSTGQGSPNQPQHF. The rearrangement uses TRBV19 and TRBJ1-5; 9 nucleotides agree with TRBD1. In germline, CDR1 is LNHDA, CDR2 SQIVND (reference sequence). V was pared by 4 bases and J by 3 bases, with 7 bases of the junction left unmatched. This CDR3 comprises 16 residues.

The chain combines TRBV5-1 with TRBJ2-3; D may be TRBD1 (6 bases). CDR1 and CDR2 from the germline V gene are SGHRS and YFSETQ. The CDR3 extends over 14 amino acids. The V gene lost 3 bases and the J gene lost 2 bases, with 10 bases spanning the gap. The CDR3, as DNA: TGCGCCAGCAGCTCGGGACATCCCACAGATACGCAGTATTTT. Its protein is CASSSGHPTDTQYF. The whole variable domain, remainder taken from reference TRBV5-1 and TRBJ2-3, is KAGVTQTPRYLIKTRGQQVTLSCSPISGHRSVSWYQQTPGQGLQFLFEYFSETQRNKGNFPGRFSGRQFSNSRSEMNVSTLELGDSALYLCASSSGHPTDTQYFGPGTRLTVL.

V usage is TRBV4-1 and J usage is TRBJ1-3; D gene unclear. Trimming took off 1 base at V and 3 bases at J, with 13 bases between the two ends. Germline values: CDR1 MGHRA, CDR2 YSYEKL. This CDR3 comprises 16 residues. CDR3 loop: CASSQGFARGGNTIYF. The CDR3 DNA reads TGCGCCAGCAGCCAAGGATTCGCCCGAGGTGGAAACACCATATATTTT.

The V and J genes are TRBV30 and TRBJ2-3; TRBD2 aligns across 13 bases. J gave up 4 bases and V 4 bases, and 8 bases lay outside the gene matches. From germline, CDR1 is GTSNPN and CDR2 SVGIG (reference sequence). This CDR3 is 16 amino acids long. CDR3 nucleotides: TGTGCCTGGATCCCGGGACTAGCGGGAACGGCAGATACGCAGTATTTT. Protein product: CAWIPGLAGTADTQYF.

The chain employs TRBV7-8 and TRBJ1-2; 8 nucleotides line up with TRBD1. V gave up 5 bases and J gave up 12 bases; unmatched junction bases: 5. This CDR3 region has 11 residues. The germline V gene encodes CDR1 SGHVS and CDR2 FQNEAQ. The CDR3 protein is CASSMDRAHTF. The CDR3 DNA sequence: TGTGCCAGCAGCATGGACAGGGCCCACACCTTC.

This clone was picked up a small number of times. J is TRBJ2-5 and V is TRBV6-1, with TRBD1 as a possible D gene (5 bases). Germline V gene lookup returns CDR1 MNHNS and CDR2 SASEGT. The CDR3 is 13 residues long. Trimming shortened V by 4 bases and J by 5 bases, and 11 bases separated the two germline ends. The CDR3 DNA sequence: TGTGCCAGCAGTGCAAGGGGTAGGGAGACCCAGTACTTC. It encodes CASSARGRETQYF.

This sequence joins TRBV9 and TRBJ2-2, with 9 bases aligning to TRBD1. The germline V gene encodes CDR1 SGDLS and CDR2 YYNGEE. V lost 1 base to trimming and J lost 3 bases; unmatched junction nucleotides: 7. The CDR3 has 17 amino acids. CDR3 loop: CASSVRTGAEDTGELFF. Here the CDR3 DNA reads TGTGCCAGCAGCGTACGGACAGGGGCGGAAGACACCGGGGAGCTGTTTTTT.

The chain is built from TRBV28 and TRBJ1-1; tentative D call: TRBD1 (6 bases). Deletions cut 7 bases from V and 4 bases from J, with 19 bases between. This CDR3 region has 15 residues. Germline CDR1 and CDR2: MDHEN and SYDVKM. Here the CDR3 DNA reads TGTGCCAGCACTGACCGGGGGGGGCCAATCACTGAAGCTTTCTTT. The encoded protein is CASTDRGGPITEAFF. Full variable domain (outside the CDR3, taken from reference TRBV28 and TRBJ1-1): DVKVTQSSRYLVKRTGEKVFLECVQDMDHENMFWYRQDPGLGLRLIYFSYDVKMKEKGDIPEGYSVSREKKERFSLILESASTNQTSMYLCASTDRGGPITEAFFGQGTRLTVV.

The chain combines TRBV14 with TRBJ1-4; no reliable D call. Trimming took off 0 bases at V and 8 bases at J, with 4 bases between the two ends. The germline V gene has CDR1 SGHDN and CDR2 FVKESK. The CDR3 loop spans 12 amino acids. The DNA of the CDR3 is TGTGCCAGCAGCCAAGATCGGGAAAAACTGTTTTTT. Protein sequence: CASSQDREKLFF.

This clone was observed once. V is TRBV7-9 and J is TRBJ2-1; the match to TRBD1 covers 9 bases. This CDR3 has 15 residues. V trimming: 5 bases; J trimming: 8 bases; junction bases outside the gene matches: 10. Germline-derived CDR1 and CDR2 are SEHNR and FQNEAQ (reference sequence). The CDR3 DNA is TGTGCCAGCAGCCCGGACAGGGGTGAATCGTATGAGCAGTTCTTC. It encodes CASSPDRGESYEQFF.

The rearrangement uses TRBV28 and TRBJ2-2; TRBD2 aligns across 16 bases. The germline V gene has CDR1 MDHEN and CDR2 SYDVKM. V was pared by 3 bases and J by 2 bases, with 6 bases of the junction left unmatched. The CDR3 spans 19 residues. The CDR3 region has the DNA TGTGCCAGCAGTTTCCCGGGACTAGCGGGAGGGGACAACACCGGGGAGCTGTTTTTT. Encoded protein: CASSFPGLAGGDNTGELFF.

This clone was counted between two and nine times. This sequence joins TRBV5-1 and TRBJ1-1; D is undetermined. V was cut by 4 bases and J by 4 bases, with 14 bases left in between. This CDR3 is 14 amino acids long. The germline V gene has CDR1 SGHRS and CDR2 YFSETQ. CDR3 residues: CASSLDVAPTEAFF. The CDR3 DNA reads TGCGCCAGCAGCCTGGACGTAGCCCCCACTGAAGCTTTCTTT.